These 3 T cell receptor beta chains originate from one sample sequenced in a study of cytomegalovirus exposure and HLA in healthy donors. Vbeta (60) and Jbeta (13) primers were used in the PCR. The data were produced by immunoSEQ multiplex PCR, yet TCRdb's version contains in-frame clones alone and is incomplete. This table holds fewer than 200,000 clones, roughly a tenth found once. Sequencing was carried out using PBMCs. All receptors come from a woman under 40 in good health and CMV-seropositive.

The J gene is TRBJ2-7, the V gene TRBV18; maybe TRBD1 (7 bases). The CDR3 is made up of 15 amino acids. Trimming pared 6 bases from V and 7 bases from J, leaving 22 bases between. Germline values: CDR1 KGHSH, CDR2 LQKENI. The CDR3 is CASSQYPIQGGEQYF. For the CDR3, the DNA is TGTGCCAGCTCGCAGTATCCTATCCAGGGGGGAGAGCAGTACTTC.

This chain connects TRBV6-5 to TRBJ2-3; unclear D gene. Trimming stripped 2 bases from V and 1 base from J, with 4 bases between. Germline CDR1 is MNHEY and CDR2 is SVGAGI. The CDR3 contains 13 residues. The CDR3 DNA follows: TGTGCCAGCAGTTACCCGGGCACAGATACGCAGTATTTT. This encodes CASSYPGTDTQYF.

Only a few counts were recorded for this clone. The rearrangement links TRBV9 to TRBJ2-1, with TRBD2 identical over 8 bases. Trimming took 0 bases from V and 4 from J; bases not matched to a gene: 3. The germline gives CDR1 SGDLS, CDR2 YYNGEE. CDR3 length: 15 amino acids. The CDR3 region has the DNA TGTGCCAGCAGCGTAGGGACTAGCAGTTACAATGAGCAGTTCTTC. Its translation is CASSVGTSSYNEQFF.